This T cell receptor (beta chain) derives from a study of beta chain features in type 1 diabetes. Study in general: Analysis included around 99,000,000 sorted cells drawn from all samples. Study-wide findings and caveats: Researchers could not determine here whether HLA type influences TCRB rearrangement. Sequencing the cDNA could make cells with high TCR expression show up more than they should.

The entirety of the isolated RNA underwent reverse transcription, so expressed TCRB transcripts were sequenced. The method was immunoSEQ multiplex PCR; TCRdb's version includes in-frame clones alone and lacks a portion of them. The sample carries 200,000 to 250,000 clones, around 65% recorded once. Trimming removed 5 bases at V and 3 bases at J, with 16 bases between. Germline V gene lookup returns CDR1 LNHDA and CDR2 SQIVND (reference sequence). This CDR3 is 15 amino acids long. Details on this clone: Its matching antigen is unknown.

Sample: naive CD4+ T cells from blood. The chain uses TRBV19 and TRBJ2-5; weak D call: TRBD2 (6 bases). The sequence was obtained from a man aged 30 to 45 in good health. The CDR3, as DNA: TGTGCCAGTAGTCCTCGGGGGTTGGCTGAAGAGACCCAGTACTTC. Translating gives CASSPRGLAEETQYF.